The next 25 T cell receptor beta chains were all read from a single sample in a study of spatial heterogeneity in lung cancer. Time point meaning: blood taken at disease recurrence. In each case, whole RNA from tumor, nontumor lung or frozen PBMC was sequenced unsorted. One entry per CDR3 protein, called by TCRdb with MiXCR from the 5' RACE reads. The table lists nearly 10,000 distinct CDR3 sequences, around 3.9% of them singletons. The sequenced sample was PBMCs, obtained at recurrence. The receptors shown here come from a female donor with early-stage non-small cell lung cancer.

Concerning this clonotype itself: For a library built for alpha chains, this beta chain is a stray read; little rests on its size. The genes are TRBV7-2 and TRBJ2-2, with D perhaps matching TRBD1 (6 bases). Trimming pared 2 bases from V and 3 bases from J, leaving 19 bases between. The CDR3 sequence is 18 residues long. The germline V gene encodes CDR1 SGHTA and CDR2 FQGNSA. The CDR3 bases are TGTGCCAGCAGCTTATTAGCTCCCAGGGGCCTCTACACCGGGGAGCTGTTTTTT. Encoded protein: CASSLLAPRGLYTGELFF.

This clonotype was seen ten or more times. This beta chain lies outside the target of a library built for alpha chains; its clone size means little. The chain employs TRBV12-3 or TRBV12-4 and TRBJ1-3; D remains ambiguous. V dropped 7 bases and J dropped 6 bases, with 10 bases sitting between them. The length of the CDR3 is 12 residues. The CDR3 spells CASTHRTNTIYF. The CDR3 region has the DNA TGTGCCAGCACCCATCGAACAAACACCATATATTTT.

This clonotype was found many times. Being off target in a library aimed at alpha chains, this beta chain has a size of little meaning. The CDR3 region has the DNA TGCAGTGCCCCGGGACTAGCGGGACAAGAGACCCAGTACTTC. Protein product: CSAPGLAGQETQYF. V and J are TRBV20-1 and TRBJ2-5; 13 positions match TRBD2. This CDR3 has 14 amino acids. The germline V gene has CDR1 DFQATT and CDR2 SNEGSKA (reference sequence). The V segment lost 6 bases and the J segment 2 bases; nucleotides outside the gene matches: 3.

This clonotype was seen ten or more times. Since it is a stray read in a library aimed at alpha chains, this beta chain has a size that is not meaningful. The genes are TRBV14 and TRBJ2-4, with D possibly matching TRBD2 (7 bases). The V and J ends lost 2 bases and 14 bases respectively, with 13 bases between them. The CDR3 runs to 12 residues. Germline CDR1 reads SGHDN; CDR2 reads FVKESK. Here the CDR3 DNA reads TGTGCCAGCAGCCAAAACAGGGCGGGGGAGTACTTC. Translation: CASSQNRAGEYF.

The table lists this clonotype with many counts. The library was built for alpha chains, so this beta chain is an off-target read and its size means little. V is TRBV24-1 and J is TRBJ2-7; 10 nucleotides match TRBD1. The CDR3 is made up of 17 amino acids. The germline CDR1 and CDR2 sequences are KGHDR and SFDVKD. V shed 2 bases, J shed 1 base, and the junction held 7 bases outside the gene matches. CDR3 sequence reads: CATSDWGQGTISYEQYF. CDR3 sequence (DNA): TGTGCCACCAGTGATTGGGGACAGGGGACCATATCCTACGAGCAGTACTTC.

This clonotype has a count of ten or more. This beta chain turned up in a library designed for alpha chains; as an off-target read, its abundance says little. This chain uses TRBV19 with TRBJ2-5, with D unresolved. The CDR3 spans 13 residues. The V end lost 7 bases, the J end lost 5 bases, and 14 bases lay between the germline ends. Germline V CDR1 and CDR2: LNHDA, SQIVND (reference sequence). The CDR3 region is CASTNSWGETQYF. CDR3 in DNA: TGTGCCAGTACCAATTCATGGGGTGAGACCCAGTACTTC.

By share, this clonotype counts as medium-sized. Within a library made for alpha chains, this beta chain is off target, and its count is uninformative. CDR3 nucleotide sequence: TGCAGCGTGGCGAGACTAGCGGGCTCGCAAGAGACCCAGTACTTC. Translated, it gives CSVARLAGSQETQYF. The gene calls are TRBV29-1 and TRBJ2-5; TRBD2 aligns across 10 bases. The trim removed 6 bases at V and 2 bases at J, leaving 9 bases unmatched. This CDR3 has 15 amino acids. The germline V gene encodes CDR1 SQVTM and CDR2 ANQGSEA.

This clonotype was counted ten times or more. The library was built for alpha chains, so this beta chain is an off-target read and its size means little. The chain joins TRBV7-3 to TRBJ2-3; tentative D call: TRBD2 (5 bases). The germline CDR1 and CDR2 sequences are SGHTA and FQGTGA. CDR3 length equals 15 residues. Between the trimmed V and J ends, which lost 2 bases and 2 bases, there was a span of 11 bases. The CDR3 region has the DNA TGTGCCAGCAGCTTAGGACTCTCCCACACAGATACGCAGTATTTT. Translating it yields CASSLGLSHTDTQYF.

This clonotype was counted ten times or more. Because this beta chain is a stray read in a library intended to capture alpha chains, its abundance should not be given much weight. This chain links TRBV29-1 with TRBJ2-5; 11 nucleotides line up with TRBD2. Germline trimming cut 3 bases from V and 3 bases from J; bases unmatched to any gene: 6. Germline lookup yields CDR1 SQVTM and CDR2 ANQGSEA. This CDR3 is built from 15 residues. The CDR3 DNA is TGCAGCGTTGAGCCCCTAGCGGGGGGTGAAGAGACCCAGTACTTC. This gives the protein CSVEPLAGGEETQYF. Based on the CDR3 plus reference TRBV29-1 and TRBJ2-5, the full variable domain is SAVISQKPSRDICQRGTSLTIQCQVDSQVTMMFWYRQQPGQSLTLIATANQGSEATYESGFVIDKFPISRPNLTFSTLTVSNMSPEDSSIYLCSVEPLAGGEETQYFGPGTRLLVL.

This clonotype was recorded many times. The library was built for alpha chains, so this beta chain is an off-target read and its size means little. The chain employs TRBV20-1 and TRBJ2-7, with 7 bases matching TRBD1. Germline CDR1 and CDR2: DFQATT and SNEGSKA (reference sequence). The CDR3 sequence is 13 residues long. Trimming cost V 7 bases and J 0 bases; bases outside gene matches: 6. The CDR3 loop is CSVERTGSYEQYF. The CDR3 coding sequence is TGCAGTGTTGAACGGACAGGCTCCTACGAGCAGTACTTC.

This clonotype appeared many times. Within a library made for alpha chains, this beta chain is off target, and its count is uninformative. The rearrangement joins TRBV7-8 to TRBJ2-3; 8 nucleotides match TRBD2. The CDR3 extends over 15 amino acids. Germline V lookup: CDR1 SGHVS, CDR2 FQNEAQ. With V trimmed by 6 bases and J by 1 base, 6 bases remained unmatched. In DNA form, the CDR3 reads TGTGCCAGCAGTATCGGAGCGGGGGGCACAGATACGCAGTATTTT. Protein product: CASSIGAGGTDTQYF.

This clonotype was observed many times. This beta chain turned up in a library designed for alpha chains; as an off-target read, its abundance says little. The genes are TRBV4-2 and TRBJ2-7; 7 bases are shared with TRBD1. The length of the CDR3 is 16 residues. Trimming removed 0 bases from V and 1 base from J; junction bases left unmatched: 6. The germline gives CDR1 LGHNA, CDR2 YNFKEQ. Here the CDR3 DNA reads TGTGCCAGCAGCCAAGATGAGGGGGACAGTTCCTACGAGCAGTACTTC. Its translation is CASSQDEGDSSYEQYF.

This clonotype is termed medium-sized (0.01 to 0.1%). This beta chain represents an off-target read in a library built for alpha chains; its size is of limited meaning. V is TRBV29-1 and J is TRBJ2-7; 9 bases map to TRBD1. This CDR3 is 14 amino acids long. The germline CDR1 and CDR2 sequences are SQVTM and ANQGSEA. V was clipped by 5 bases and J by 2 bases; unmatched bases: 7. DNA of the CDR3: TGCAGCGTTCTAATACAGGGGGCAACCTACGAGCAGTACTTC. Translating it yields CSVLIQGATYEQYF.

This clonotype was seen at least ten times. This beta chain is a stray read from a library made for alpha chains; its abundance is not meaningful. CDR3: CASSLMGGPEETQYF. The CDR3 DNA reads as TGTGCCAGCAGCTTAATGGGGGGACCAGAAGAGACCCAGTACTTC. The chain recombines TRBV7-3 with TRBJ2-5; maybe TRBD2 (6 bases). Looked up from germline, CDR1 is SGHTA and CDR2 is FQGTGA. The CDR3 contains 15 residues. Trimming removed 1 base from V and 3 bases from J, with 12 bases in between.

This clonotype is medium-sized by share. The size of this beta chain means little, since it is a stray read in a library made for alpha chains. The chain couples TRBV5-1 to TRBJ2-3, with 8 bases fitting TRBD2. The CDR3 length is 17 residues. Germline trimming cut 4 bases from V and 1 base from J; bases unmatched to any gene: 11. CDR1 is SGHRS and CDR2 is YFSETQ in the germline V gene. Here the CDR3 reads CASSLGRGSAGTDTQYF. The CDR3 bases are TGCGCCAGCAGCCTCGGGAGGGGGTCAGCCGGCACAGATACGCAGTATTTT.

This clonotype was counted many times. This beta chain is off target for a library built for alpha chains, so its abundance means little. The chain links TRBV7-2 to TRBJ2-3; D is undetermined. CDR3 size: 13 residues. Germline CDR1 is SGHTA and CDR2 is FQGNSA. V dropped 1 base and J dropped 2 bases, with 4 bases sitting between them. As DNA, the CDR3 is TGTGCCAGCAGCTTAGTGGTCACAGATACGCAGTATTTT. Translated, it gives CASSLVVTDTQYF. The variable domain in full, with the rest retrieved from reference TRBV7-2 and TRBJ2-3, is GAGVSQSPSNKVTEKGKDVELRCDPISGHTALYWYRQSLGQGLEFLIYFQGNSAPDKSGLPSDRFSAERTGGSVSTLTIQRTQQEDSAVYLCASSLVVTDTQYFGPGTRLTVL.

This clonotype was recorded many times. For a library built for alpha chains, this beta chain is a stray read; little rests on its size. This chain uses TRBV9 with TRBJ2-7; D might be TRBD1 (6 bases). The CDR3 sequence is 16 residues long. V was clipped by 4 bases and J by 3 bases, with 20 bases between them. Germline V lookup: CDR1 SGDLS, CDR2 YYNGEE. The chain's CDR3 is CASSPNPTEGDYEQYF. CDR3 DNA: TGTGCCAGCAGCCCCAACCCTACCGAGGGGGACTACGAGCAGTACTTC.

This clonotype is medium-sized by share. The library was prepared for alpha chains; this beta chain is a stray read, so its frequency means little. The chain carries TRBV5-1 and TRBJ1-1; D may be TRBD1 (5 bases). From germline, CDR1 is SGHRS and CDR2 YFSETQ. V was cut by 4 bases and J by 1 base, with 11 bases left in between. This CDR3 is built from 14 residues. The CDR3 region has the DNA TGCGCCAGCAGCCTTCTGGGGGAGAACACTGAAGCTTTCTTT. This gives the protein CASSLLGENTEAFF.

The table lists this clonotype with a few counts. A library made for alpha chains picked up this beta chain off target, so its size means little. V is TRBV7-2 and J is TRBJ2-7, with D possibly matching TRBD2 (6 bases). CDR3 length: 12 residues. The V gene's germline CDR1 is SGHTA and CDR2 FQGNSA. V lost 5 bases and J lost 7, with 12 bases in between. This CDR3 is CASSPRREEQYF. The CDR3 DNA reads TGTGCCAGCAGCCCCAGGAGGGAAGAGCAGTACTTC.

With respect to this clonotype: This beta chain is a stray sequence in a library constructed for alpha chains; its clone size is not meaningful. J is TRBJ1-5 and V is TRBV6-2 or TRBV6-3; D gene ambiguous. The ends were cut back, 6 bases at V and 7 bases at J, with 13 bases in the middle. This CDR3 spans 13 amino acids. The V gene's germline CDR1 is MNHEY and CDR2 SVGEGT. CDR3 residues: CASSTRVSQPQHF. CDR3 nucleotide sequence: TGTGCCAGCAGCACACGAGTATCCCAGCCCCAGCATTTT.

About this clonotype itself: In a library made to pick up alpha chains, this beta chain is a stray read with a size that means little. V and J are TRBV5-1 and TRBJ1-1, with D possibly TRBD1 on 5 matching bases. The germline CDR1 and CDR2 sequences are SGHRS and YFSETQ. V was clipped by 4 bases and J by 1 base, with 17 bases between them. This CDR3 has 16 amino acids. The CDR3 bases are TGCGCCAGCAGCCTAGAAACGGGGGACGCGAACACTGAAGCTTTCTTT. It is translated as CASSLETGDANTEAFF.

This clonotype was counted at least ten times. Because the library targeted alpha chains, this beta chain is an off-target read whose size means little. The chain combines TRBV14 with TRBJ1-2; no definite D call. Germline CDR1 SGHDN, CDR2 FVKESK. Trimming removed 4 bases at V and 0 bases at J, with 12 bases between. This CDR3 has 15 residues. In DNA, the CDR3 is TGTGCCAGCAGCCGCGCCTCCCAAACTAACTATGGCTACACCTTC. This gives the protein CASSRASQTNYGYTF. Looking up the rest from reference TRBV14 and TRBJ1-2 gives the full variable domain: EAGVTQFPSHSVIEKGQTVTLRCDPISGHDNLYWYRRVMGKEIKFLLHFVKESKQDESGMPNNRFLAERTGGTYSTLKVQPAELEDSGVYFCASSRASQTNYGYTFGSGTRLTVV.

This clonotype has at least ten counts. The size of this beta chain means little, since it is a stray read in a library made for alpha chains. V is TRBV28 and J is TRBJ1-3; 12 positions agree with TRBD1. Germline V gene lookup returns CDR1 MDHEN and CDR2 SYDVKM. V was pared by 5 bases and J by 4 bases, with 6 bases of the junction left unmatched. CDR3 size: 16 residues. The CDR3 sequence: CASSGTGGASGNTIYF. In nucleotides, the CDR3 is TGTGCCAGCAGTGGGACAGGGGGCGCGTCGGGAAACACCATATATTTT. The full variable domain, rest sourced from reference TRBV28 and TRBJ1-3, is DVKVTQSSRYLVKRTGEKVFLECVQDMDHENMFWYRQDPGLGLRLIYFSYDVKMKEKGDIPEGYSVSREKKERFSLILESASTNQTSMYLCASSGTGGASGNTIYFGEGSWLTVV.

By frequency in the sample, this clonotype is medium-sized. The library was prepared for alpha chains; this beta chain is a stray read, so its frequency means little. The DNA for the CDR3 is TGTGCCAGCCGCTCCGGGCAGGGGGGCGAGCAGTACTTC. This sequence encodes CASRSGQGGEQYF. V usage is TRBV13 and J usage is TRBJ2-7; tentative D call: TRBD1 (7 bases). Per the germline V gene, CDR1 is PRHDT and CDR2 is FYEKMQ (reference sequence). The V end lost 8 bases, the J end lost 6 bases, and 17 bases lay between the germline ends. This CDR3 spans 13 amino acids.

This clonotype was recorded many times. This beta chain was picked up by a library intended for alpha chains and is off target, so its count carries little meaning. CDR3 coding DNA: TGCAGTGCTAGACCAGTACCCGGGACAGCTCAAGAGACCCAGTACTTC. Protein sequence: CSARPVPGTAQETQYF. V gene TRBV20-1 combines with J gene TRBJ2-5, with 7 positions matching TRBD1. CDR3 length: 16 residues. The trim removed 2 bases at V and 2 bases at J, leaving 11 bases unmatched. The germline CDR1 and CDR2 sequences are DFQATT and SNEGSKA (reference sequence).